This T cell receptor (beta chain) is from a study of CD8+CD57+ T cells in acquired aplastic anemia. Germline CDR1 SGHRS, CDR2 YFSETQ. The CDR3 totals 18 residues. With 5 bases clipped from V and 4 bases from J, the junction kept 19 bases outside the gene matches. Genomic DNA templated the TCR beta VDJ and CDR3 profiling. TCRdb re-called the reads with MiXCR, one entry per CDR3 protein. The data show about half a million distinct CDR3 sequences, more than 25% seen once. This clonotype has just a few counts. In patients chosen for sequencing, flow cytometry had shown CD8+CD57+ cell expansion. Input material: sorted CD4+, CD8+, or CD8+CD57+ T cells (not recorded which) from PBMCs. This clonotype was obtained from a human donor with aplastic anemia. The chain couples TRBV5-1 to TRBJ2-5, with 8 bases lining up with TRBD2. CDR3 residues: CASSFGTRYSPSGETQYF. In DNA, the CDR3 is TGCGCCAGCAGTTTCGGGACTAGGTATAGTCCGTCGGGAGAGACCCAGTACTTC.